One sample yielded the 21 T cell receptor beta chains listed below, sequenced in a study of shared clonotypes between healthy human individuals. Generated by immunoSEQ multiplex PCR, the TCRdb table keeps only in-frame clones and is missing some. The sample shows some 2,000,000 clones, 85% to 95% of them seen only once. Sequencing was done on a sample of naive CD4+ T cells sorted from blood. Subset meaning: CD45RA+ positively selected. These receptors were collected from a man aged 18 to 29 in good health.

With regard to this clone: The same CDR3 also results from other DNA sequences found in this sample. The chain is built from TRBV9 and TRBJ2-5; the D gene is possibly TRBD1 (5 bases). The CDR3 is 13 residues long. With 0 bases removed from V and 5 bases from J, the gap between germline ends came to 8 bases. Germline values: CDR1 SGDLS, CDR2 YYNGEE. The DNA for the CDR3 is TGTGCCAGCAGCGTAGGGGGCGCCGAGACCCAGTACTTC. It specifies CASSVGGAETQYF. Drawing the rest from reference TRBV9 and TRBJ2-5, the complete variable domain is DSGVTQTPKHLITATGQRVTLRCSPRSGDLSVYWYQQSLDQGLQFLIQYYNGEERAKGNILERFSAQQFPDLHSELNLSSLELGDSALYFCASSVGGAETQYFGPGTRLLVL.

J is TRBJ2-1 and V is TRBV10-1; 9 bases are shared with TRBD2. This CDR3 is 18 amino acids long. CDR1 is WNHNN, CDR2 SYGVQD, per germline (reference sequence). V lost 6 bases to trimming and J lost 0 bases; unmatched junction nucleotides: 12. CDR3 bases: TGCGCCAGCAGCCCGGTTCTAGCGGGAAGGGACTCCTACAATGAGCAGTTCTTC. Residues: CASSPVLAGRDSYNEQFF.

The chain employs TRBV4-3 and TRBJ2-1; maybe TRBD1 (5 bases). Germline V lookup: CDR1 LGHNA, CDR2 YSLEER. V was pared by 0 bases and J by 6 bases, with 24 bases between. The CDR3 has 19 amino acids. The CDR3, as DNA: TGCGCCAGCAGCCAAGAAGGGCGTAGGGGCAGGGCCTTAGGCAATGAGCAGTTCTTC. The encoded protein is CASSQEGRRGRALGNEQFF.

V and J are TRBV7-2 and TRBJ2-7, with a weak D call TRBD2 (6 bases). Between the trimmed V and J ends, which lost 4 bases and 4 bases, there was a span of 11 bases. The CDR3 runs to 13 residues. Germline CDR1 and CDR2: SGHTA and FQGNSA. The CDR3, as DNA: TGTGCCAGCAGCTCCGGTGGGGGGTACGAGCAGTACTTC. This encodes CASSSGGGYEQYF.

This clone was seen just once. The rearrangement uses TRBV2 and TRBJ1-1; tentative D call: TRBD1 (5 bases). The CDR3 length is 13 residues. Per the germline V gene, CDR1 is SNHLY and CDR2 is FYNNEI. Trimming left V 4 bases short and J 3 bases short, with 9 bases between. The CDR3 DNA is TGTGCCAGCAGTGTAGGGGAGGACACTGAAGCTTTCTTT. This codes for CASSVGEDTEAFF. Drawing the rest from reference TRBV2 and TRBJ1-1, the complete variable domain is EPEVTQTPSHQVTQMGQEVILRCVPISNHLYFYWYRQILGQKVEFLVSFYNNEISEKSEIFDDQFSVERPDGSNFTLKIRSTKLEDSAMYFCASSVGEDTEAFFGQGTRLTVV.

The chain couples TRBV14 to TRBJ2-3, with 14 bases lining up with TRBD2. Losses at the gene ends were 5 bases for V and 5 bases for J; bases not matched to a gene: 3. Germline CDR1 SGHDN, CDR2 FVKESK. CDR3 length: 15 amino acids. CDR3 amino acids: CASSKGLAGVDTQYF. Here the CDR3 DNA reads TGTGCCAGCAGCAAGGGACTAGCGGGAGTAGATACGCAGTATTTT.

The V call is TRBV5-1, the J call TRBJ1-4, with TRBD1 matching over 7 bases. The CDR3 contains 14 residues. J gave up 8 bases and V 0 bases, and 4 bases lay outside the gene matches. Per germline, CDR1 SGHRS and CDR2 YFSETQ. The CDR3 DNA reads as TGCGCCAGCAGCTTGGCAGGGGGGATGGAAAAACTGTTTTTT. Protein sequence: CASSLAGGMEKLFF.

This chain joins TRBV7-9 and TRBJ1-5; the match to TRBD1 covers 7 bases. The germline gives CDR1 SEHNR, CDR2 FQNEAQ (reference sequence). The CDR3 consists of 15 residues. V lost 5 bases to trimming and J lost 1 base; unmatched junction nucleotides: 5. CDR3 sequence reads: CASSRDSTSNQPQHF. DNA of the CDR3: TGTGCCAGCAGCCGGGACAGTACAAGCAATCAGCCCCAGCATTTT. Full variable domain (rest looked up from reference TRBV7-9 and TRBJ1-5): DTGVSQNPRHKITKRGQNVTFRCDPISEHNRLYWYRQTLGQGPEFLTYFQNEAQLEKSRLLSDRFSAERPKGSFSTLEIQRTEQGDSAMYLCASSRDSTSNQPQHFGDGTRLSIL.

The chain employs TRBV9 and TRBJ2-1, with 7 bases lining up with TRBD1. After removal of 4 bases from V and 9 bases from J, the junction contained 10 bases not matched to a gene. This CDR3 region has 14 residues. Germline CDR1 SGDLS, CDR2 YYNGEE. This CDR3 is CASSPPDRRGEQFF. The CDR3 DNA follows: TGTGCCAGCAGCCCCCCGGACAGGCGAGGTGAGCAGTTCTTC.

This chain uses TRBV4-2 with TRBJ1-2; D is perhaps TRBD1 (6 bases). This CDR3 contains 15 residues. From germline, CDR1 is LGHNA and CDR2 YNFKEQ. Trimming removed 2 bases at V and 4 bases at J, with 14 bases between. CDR3 in amino acids: CASSQRLGGFYGYTF. The CDR3 DNA reads TGTGCCAGCAGCCAACGACTCGGGGGCTTCTATGGCTACACCTTC.

CDR3 residues: CASSLGTDELNYGYTF. The DNA of the CDR3 is TGTGCCAGCAGCTTAGGAACGGACGAGTTAAACTATGGCTACACCTTC. The rearrangement links TRBV7-9 to TRBJ1-2, with unresolved D. Between the trimmed V and J ends, which lost 1 base and 2 bases, there was a span of 14 bases. The CDR3 has 16 residues. Germline V lookup: CDR1 SEHNR, CDR2 FQNEAQ (reference sequence).

V is TRBV10-2 and J is TRBJ1-1; 8 bases line up with TRBD1. V shed 7 bases and J 10 bases; nucleotides not matched to a gene: 11. The V gene's germline CDR1 is WSHSY and CDR2 SAAADI. The CDR3 runs 13 residues. The CDR3: CASISGTGRGAFF. Here the CDR3 DNA reads TGCGCCAGCATTTCCGGGACAGGTCGGGGAGCTTTCTTT.

The table lists this clone with a count of one. This chain joins TRBV10-2 and TRBJ2-7; 11 bases align to TRBD1. The CDR3 spans 15 residues. The V segment lost 9 bases and the J segment 3 bases; nucleotides outside the gene matches: 10. CDR1 is WSHSY and CDR2 is SAAADI in the germline V gene. The CDR3 loop reads CARSAGQGASYEQYF. Written as DNA, the CDR3 is TGCGCCAGGTCGGCTGGACAGGGGGCAAGCTACGAGCAGTACTTC.

The chain combines TRBV30 with TRBJ2-1, with a tentative D call TRBD2 (6 bases). CDR1 and CDR2 from the germline V gene are GTSNPN and SVGIG (reference sequence). CDR3 length: 15 residues. With 3 bases removed from V and 0 bases from J, the gap between germline ends came to 12 bases. CDR3 bases: TGTGCCTGGAGGTTTAGCGGTAGCTCCTACAATGAGCAGTTCTTC. Translation gives CAWRFSGSSYNEQFF.

The chain couples TRBV6-5 to TRBJ1-6; D uncertain. Germline V gene sequence: CDR1 MNHEY, CDR2 SVGAGI. This CDR3 comprises 12 residues. V shed 8 bases and J shed 7 bases, with 9 bases lying between them. The CDR3 loop is CASSGGNSPLHF. CDR3 in DNA: TGTGCCAGCTCGGGAGGGAATTCACCCCTCCACTTT.

This chain links TRBV11-2 with TRBJ1-1, with unresolved D. V lost 3 bases and J 3 bases, leaving 2 bases between the germline ends. The CDR3 sequence is 11 residues long. Looked up from germline, CDR1 is SGHAT and CDR2 is FQNNGV. CDR3 nucleotide sequence: TGTGCCAGCAGCTTCGACACTGAAGCTTTCTTT. The encoded protein is CASSFDTEAFF. Based on the CDR3 plus reference TRBV11-2 and TRBJ1-1, the full variable domain is EAGVAQSPRYKIIEKRQSVAFWCNPISGHATLYWYQQILGQGPKLLIQFQNNGVVDDSQLPKDRFSAERLKGVDSTLKIQPAKLEDSAVYLCASSFDTEAFFGQGTRLTVV.

V is TRBV5-1 and J is TRBJ2-1; the match to TRBD2 covers 12 bases. Germline CDR1 and CDR2: SGHRS and YFSETQ. The V segment lost 2 bases and the J segment 4 bases; nucleotides outside the gene matches: 1. The CDR3 is 15 residues long. Here the CDR3 reads CASSFGLAGYNEQFF. Written as DNA, the CDR3 is TGCGCCAGCAGCTTTGGACTAGCGGGGTACAATGAGCAGTTCTTC. The whole variable domain, filled in from reference TRBV5-1 and TRBJ2-1, reads KAGVTQTPRYLIKTRGQQVTLSCSPISGHRSVSWYQQTPGQGLQFLFEYFSETQRNKGNFPGRFSGRQFSNSRSEMNVSTLELGDSALYLCASSFGLAGYNEQFFGPGTRLTVL.

The rearrangement uses TRBV7-2 and TRBJ2-3, with D perhaps matching TRBD2 (6 bases). Trimming removed 11 bases from V and 3 bases from J, with 21 bases in between. Germline lookup yields CDR1 SGHTA and CDR2 FQGNSA. The CDR3 extends over 15 amino acids. The CDR3 DNA reads TGTGCCTCGCTCGCGGCCGGGAGAGGGACAGATACGCAGTATTTT. Its protein product is CASLAAGRGTDTQYF.

This clone appeared a single time. CDR3 amino acids: CAWSRDYGEQFF. The CDR3, as DNA: TGTGCCTGGAGCCGGGACTATGGAGAGCAGTTCTTC. V usage is TRBV30 and J usage is TRBJ2-1; 7 nucleotides match TRBD2. Germline lookup yields CDR1 GTSNPN and CDR2 SVGIG (reference sequence). The CDR3 is 12 residues long. Trimming took 3 bases from V and 10 from J; bases not matched to a gene: 6.

The V call is TRBV6-5, the J call TRBJ1-1; D might be TRBD1 (5 bases). This CDR3 spans 12 amino acids. The V end lost 10 bases, the J end lost 5 bases, and 14 bases lay between the germline ends. Germline CDR1 reads MNHEY; CDR2 reads SVGAGI. CDR3 region: CATLRGGTEAFF. The DNA for the CDR3 is TGTGCCACCCTACGGGGGGGGACTGAAGCTTTCTTT.

The chain recombines TRBV15 with TRBJ2-6; no firm D call. Trimming removed 0 bases from V and 0 bases from J, with 6 bases in between. The CDR3 extends over 16 amino acids. Germline CDR1 and CDR2: LNHNV and YYDKDF (reference sequence). As DNA, the CDR3 is TGTGCCACCAGCAGAGAACTGAGCTCTGGGGCCAACGTCCTGACTTTC. It specifies CATSRELSSGANVLTF.